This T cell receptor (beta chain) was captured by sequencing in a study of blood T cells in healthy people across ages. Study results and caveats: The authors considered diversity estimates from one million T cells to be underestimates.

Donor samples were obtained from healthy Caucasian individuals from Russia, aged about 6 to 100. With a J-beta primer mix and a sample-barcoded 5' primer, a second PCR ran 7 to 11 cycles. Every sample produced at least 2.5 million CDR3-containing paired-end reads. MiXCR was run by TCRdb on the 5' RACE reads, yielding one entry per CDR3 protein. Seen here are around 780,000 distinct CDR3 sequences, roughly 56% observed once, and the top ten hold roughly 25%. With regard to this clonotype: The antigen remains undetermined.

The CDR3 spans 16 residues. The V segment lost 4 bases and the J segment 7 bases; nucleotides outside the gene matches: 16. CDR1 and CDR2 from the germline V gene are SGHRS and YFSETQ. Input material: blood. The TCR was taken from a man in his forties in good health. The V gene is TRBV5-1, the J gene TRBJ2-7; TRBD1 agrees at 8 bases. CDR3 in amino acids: CASSPQGDPSYNEQYF. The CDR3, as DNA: TGCGCCAGCAGCCCACAGGGGGACCCTTCCTACAATGAGCAGTACTTC.